One sample yielded the 8 T cell receptor beta chains listed below, sequenced in a study of blood T cell repertoires in COVID-19. Clones were read by immunoSEQ multiplex PCR, and TCRdb kept only the in-frame ones, dropping some. The table records about 230,000 clones, 86% of them present only once. Source material: peripheral blood. The receptor set was obtained from a man in his forties or fifties with COVID-19, enrolled during active disease.

V and J are TRBV11-1 and TRBJ2-3, with D hard to call. The V gene lost 3 bases and the J gene lost 0 bases, with 7 bases spanning the gap. Germline lookup yields CDR1 SGHAT and CDR2 FQDESV (reference sequence). There are 14 residues in the CDR3. The chain's CDR3 is CASSFRQSTDTQYF. The CDR3 region has the DNA TGTGCCAGCAGCTTTCGACAAAGCACAGATACGCAGTATTTT. Full variable domain (outside the CDR3, taken from reference TRBV11-1 and TRBJ2-3): EAEVAQSPRYKITEKSQAVAFWCDPISGHATLYWYRQILGQGPELLVQFQDESVVDDSQLPKDRFSAERLKGVDSTLKIQPAELGDSAMYLCASSFRQSTDTQYFGPGTRLTVL.

The V call is TRBV2, the J call TRBJ1-5; D is undetermined. Trimming removed 8 bases from V and 2 bases from J, with 16 bases in between. Germline V gene lookup returns CDR1 SNHLY and CDR2 FYNNEI. This CDR3 is 15 amino acids long. Here the CDR3 DNA reads TGTGCCAGCGAGGGAGCCCCGGCCGGCAATCAGCCCCAGCATTTT. It yields the protein CASEGAPAGNQPQHF. The full variable domain, with the rest looked up from reference TRBV2 and TRBJ1-5, is EPEVTQTPSHQVTQMGQEVILRCVPISNHLYFYWYRQILGQKVEFLVSFYNNEISEKSEIFDDQFSVERPDGSNFTLKIRSTKLEDSAMYFCASEGAPAGNQPQHFGDGTRLSIL.

The chain recombines TRBV9 with TRBJ2-3, with a possible D match to TRBD1 (5 bases). This CDR3 is 15 amino acids long. Germline CDR1 reads SGDLS; CDR2 reads YYNGEE. V lost 1 base and J 1 base, leaving 10 bases between the germline ends. The CDR3 sequence is CASSVSSRGTDTQYF. CDR3 DNA: TGTGCCAGCAGCGTATCTTCCAGGGGCACAGATACGCAGTATTTT. The variable domain in full, completed from reference TRBV9 and TRBJ2-3, reads DSGVTQTPKHLITATGQRVTLRCSPRSGDLSVYWYQQSLDQGLQFLIQYYNGEERAKGNILERFSAQQFPDLHSELNLSSLELGDSALYFCASSVSSRGTDTQYFGPGTRLTVL.

This chain connects TRBV6-6 to TRBJ1-2; D is ambiguous. V was trimmed by 0 bases and J by 0 bases, leaving 8 bases between them. CDR3 length: 15 amino acids. Germline CDR1 is MNHNY and CDR2 is SVGAGI (reference sequence). The CDR3 bases are TGTGCCAGCAGTTACTCCTCTGGAGCTAACTATGGCTACACCTTC. It is translated as CASSYSSGANYGYTF.

The V call is TRBV18, the J call TRBJ1-1; 11 nucleotides align to TRBD1. Per germline, CDR1 KGHSH and CDR2 LQKENI. The CDR3 consists of 16 residues. After removal of 3 bases from V and 0 bases from J, the junction contained 3 bases not matched to a gene. The CDR3 reads CASSPGQGALNTEAFF. The CDR3 DNA sequence: TGTGCCAGCTCACCCGGACAGGGGGCCCTGAACACTGAAGCTTTCTTT.

The chain recombines TRBV13 with TRBJ2-5; perhaps TRBD2 as D (5 bases). The germline V and J ends were trimmed by 5 bases and 2 bases, with 9 bases remaining between them. This CDR3 region has 13 residues. CDR1 PRHDT and CDR2 FYEKMQ come from the germline V gene (reference sequence). CDR3 in amino acids: CASSQRVQETQYF. The CDR3 region has the DNA TGTGCCAGCAGCCAGAGGGTTCAAGAGACCCAGTACTTC.

The chain couples TRBV6-5 to TRBJ1-4, with TRBD1 matching 7 bases. This CDR3 region has 13 residues. The germline V gene has CDR1 MNHEY and CDR2 SVGAGI. Trimming took 6 bases from V and 6 from J; bases not matched to a gene: 4. CDR3 loop: CASRMTGYEKLFF. Here the CDR3 DNA reads TGTGCCAGCAGAATGACAGGGTATGAAAAACTGTTTTTT.

The chain recombines TRBV7-3 with TRBJ2-7, with TRBD2 identical over 8 bases. The CDR3 extends over 15 amino acids. The germline gives CDR1 SGHTA, CDR2 FQGTGA. V shed 0 bases, J shed 1 base, and the junction held 2 bases outside the gene matches. The CDR3 loop reads CASSLTGGDSYEQYF. CDR3 in DNA: TGTGCCAGCAGCTTAACCGGGGGGGATTCCTACGAGCAGTACTTC.